The rows below give T cell receptor beta chains drawn from one sample of a study of brain T cells in children with intractable seizures. Repertoires were generated with immunoSEQ multiplex PCR, while TCRdb's copy carries only in-frame clones and drops some. The table records more than 40,000 clones, around nine tenths of them present only once. This sample comprised peripheral blood, obtained at surgery. Receptor source: a girl aged 2-10 years with tuberous sclerosis and intractable seizures. Both conserved end residues are part of each CDR3. The order of the fields is J gene, V gene, clone size, D gene, CDR3 DNA, CDR3 protein. D genes are given only for firm matches. Clone sizes are given selectively: once, few, many, or a class where the clone is expanded.

j_call: TRBJ2-2; v_call: TRBV19; clone_size: .; d_call: .; cdr3_nt: TGTGCCAGTAAGCAGGGGCCTGGCACCGGGGAGCTGTTTTTT; cdr3_aa: CASKQGPGTGELFF
j_call: TRBJ2-5; v_call: TRBV5-1; clone_size: .; d_call: .; cdr3_nt: TGCGCCAGCAGCGGGGGTTTGGGAGACCAAGAGACCCAGTACTTC; cdr3_aa: CASSGGLGDQETQYF
j_call: TRBJ2-5; v_call: TRBV4-1; clone_size: .; d_call: .; cdr3_nt: TGCGCCAGCAGCCAAGATCACCCTCAGGTGGGGACCCAGTACTTC; cdr3_aa: CASSQDHPQVGTQYF
j_call: TRBJ2-3; v_call: TRBV12-5; clone_size: .; d_call: TRBD2; cdr3_nt: TGTGCTAGTGGTTTGGTACCCCACGGGGAGGGGAGGGATACGCAGTATTTT; cdr3_aa: CASGLVPHGEGRDTQYF
j_call: TRBJ2-7; v_call: TRBV5-5; clone_size: .; d_call: TRBD1; cdr3_nt: TGTGCCAGCAGCCCCCGACAGGGTTTCTCCTACGAGCAGTACTTC; cdr3_aa: CASSPRQGFSYEQYF
j_call: TRBJ2-5; v_call: TRBV7-2; clone_size: .; d_call: TRBD1; cdr3_nt: TGTGCCAGCAGCTCCGGACAGGTACAAGAGACCCAGTACTTC; cdr3_aa: CASSSGQVQETQYF
j_call: TRBJ1-2; v_call: TRBV9; clone_size: few; d_call: TRBD1; cdr3_nt: TGTGCCAGCAGCGACTCCCGGGACAGCTCCTATCATGGCTACACCTTC; cdr3_aa: CASSDSRDSSYHGYTF
j_call: TRBJ2-7; v_call: TRBV1; clone_size: .; d_call: .; cdr3_nt: TGCACCAGCAGCCATAAGCGGGGGGGCTCCCACGAGCAGTACTTC; cdr3_aa: CTSSHKRGGSHEQYF
j_call: TRBJ2-7; v_call: TRBV9; clone_size: .; d_call: .; cdr3_nt: TGTGCCAGCAGCGTGGGAAGGGGGTCCTACGAGCAGTACTTC; cdr3_aa: CASSVGRGSYEQYF
j_call: TRBJ1-2; v_call: TRBV28; clone_size: .; d_call: .; cdr3_nt: TGTGCCAGCGGCAGCTATGGCTACACCTTC; cdr3_aa: CASGSYGYTF
j_call: TRBJ2-3; v_call: TRBV5-1; clone_size: once; d_call: .; cdr3_nt: TGCGCCAGCAGCTTGGACACAGATACGCAGTATTTT; cdr3_aa: CASSLDTDTQYF
j_call: TRBJ1-6; v_call: TRBV9; clone_size: few; d_call: .; cdr3_nt: TGTGCCAGCAGCGTAGAGGCAGCGTATAATTCACCCCTCCACTTT; cdr3_aa: CASSVEAAYNSPLHF
j_call: TRBJ2-6; v_call: TRBV7-3; clone_size: .; d_call: .; cdr3_nt: TGTGCCAGCAGCTTTTTGGGACCCGGAGGGGCCAACGTCCTGACTTTC; cdr3_aa: CASSFLGPGGANVLTF
j_call: TRBJ1-4; v_call: TRBV13; clone_size: .; d_call: TRBD1; cdr3_nt: TGTGCCAGCAGCTTCCAGAGGACAGGGGGTGAAAAACTGTTTTTT; cdr3_aa: CASSFQRTGGEKLFF
j_call: TRBJ1-1; v_call: TRBV7-9; clone_size: .; d_call: .; cdr3_nt: TGTGCCAGCAGCCGGACATCGGCAGGGGACACTGAAGCTTTCTTT; cdr3_aa: CASSRTSAGDTEAFF
j_call: TRBJ1-6; v_call: TRBV7-2; clone_size: few; d_call: .; cdr3_nt: TGTGCCAGCAGCCCTACGAGGGAAAGGGGATATAATTCACCCCTCCACTTT; cdr3_aa: CASSPTRERGYNSPLHF
j_call: TRBJ1-6; v_call: TRBV6-5; clone_size: once; d_call: .; cdr3_nt: TGTGCCAGCAGTTTAGGTGGGGTCCATTCACCCCTCCACTTT; cdr3_aa: CASSLGGVHSPLHF
j_call: TRBJ2-2; v_call: TRBV5-1; clone_size: .; d_call: TRBD1; cdr3_nt: TGCGCCAGCAGCTTGGCCGGACAGGGGGCGATAGGGGCCGGGGAGCTGTTTTTT; cdr3_aa: CASSLAGQGAIGAGELFF
j_call: TRBJ1-1; v_call: TRBV10-1; clone_size: .; d_call: TRBD1; cdr3_nt: TGCGCCAGCAGTGCACCGGGACAGGTGAACACTGAAGCTTTCTTT; cdr3_aa: CASSAPGQVNTEAFF
j_call: TRBJ2-1; v_call: TRBV6-5; clone_size: .; d_call: TRBD1; cdr3_nt: TGTGCCAGCACTAAACAGGGGGCCTACAATGAGCAGTTCTTC; cdr3_aa: CASTKQGAYNEQFF
j_call: TRBJ1-2; v_call: TRBV2; clone_size: .; d_call: TRBD1; cdr3_nt: TGTGCCAGCAGGACACAGGGGGAGGGCTATGGCTACACCTTC; cdr3_aa: CASRTQGEGYGYTF
j_call: TRBJ2-3; v_call: TRBV11-1; clone_size: .; d_call: .; cdr3_nt: TGTGCCAGCAGCAATTCCCTCACAGGGTCAGATACGCAGTATTTT; cdr3_aa: CASSNSLTGSDTQYF
j_call: TRBJ1-2; v_call: TRBV24-1; clone_size: .; d_call: .; cdr3_nt: TGTGCCACCAGTGATCCATTACGGCAGGCCTATGGCTACACCTTC; cdr3_aa: CATSDPLRQAYGYTF
j_call: TRBJ1-1; v_call: TRBV5-8; clone_size: once; d_call: .; cdr3_nt: TGTGCCAGCAGCTGGACAGCCTTCCCTGAAGCTTTCTTT; cdr3_aa: CASSWTAFPEAFF
j_call: TRBJ1-2; v_call: TRBV19; clone_size: few; d_call: TRBD1; cdr3_nt: TGTGCCTCCTCGAGGGACAGGGGTCTCTATGGCTACACCTTC; cdr3_aa: CASSRDRGLYGYTF
j_call: TRBJ2-3; v_call: TRBV5-5; clone_size: .; d_call: .; cdr3_nt: TGTGCCAGCAGCTTGGATTACGGAGAGACAGATACGCAGTATTTT; cdr3_aa: CASSLDYGETDTQYF
j_call: TRBJ1-6; v_call: TRBV10-2; clone_size: .; d_call: .; cdr3_nt: TGCGCCAGCAGTGGGGTCAGCGAGTATTCACCCCTCCACTTT; cdr3_aa: CASSGVSEYSPLHF
j_call: TRBJ1-2; v_call: TRBV3-1/TRBV3-2; clone_size: once; d_call: .; cdr3_nt: TGTGCCAGCAGCCAGCACGCCACCGGAGGCTACACCTTC; cdr3_aa: CASSQHATGGYTF
j_call: TRBJ2-3; v_call: TRBV5-1; clone_size: .; d_call: TRBD2; cdr3_nt: TGCGCCAGCAGCTTAACTGGGACTAGCGGAGATACGCAGTATTTT; cdr3_aa: CASSLTGTSGDTQYF
j_call: TRBJ1-5; v_call: TRBV24-1; clone_size: .; d_call: TRBD1; cdr3_nt: TGTGCCACCAGTGATCCTACAGGGGGGATTGATCAGCCCCAGCATTTT; cdr3_aa: CATSDPTGGIDQPQHF
j_call: TRBJ1-2; v_call: TRBV19; clone_size: .; d_call: .; cdr3_nt: TGTGCCACTGAGGCTACCGGAACAGCAAACTATGGCTACACCTTC; cdr3_aa: CATEATGTANYGYTF
j_call: TRBJ2-7; v_call: TRBV6-5; clone_size: .; d_call: TRBD1; cdr3_nt: TGTGCCAGCAGTTACTCCCCGACAGGGGGCTACGAGCAGTACTTC; cdr3_aa: CASSYSPTGGYEQYF
j_call: TRBJ2-3; v_call: TRBV5-1; clone_size: .; d_call: .; cdr3_nt: TGCGCCAGCAGCTTGGCCAATTTCGGCGGCCTTAGCACAGATACGCAGTATTTT; cdr3_aa: CASSLANFGGLSTDTQYF
j_call: TRBJ2-3; v_call: TRBV10-3; clone_size: .; d_call: .; cdr3_nt: TGTGCCATCAGTGGACAGATCACAGATACGCAGTATTTT; cdr3_aa: CAISGQITDTQYF
j_call: TRBJ2-3; v_call: TRBV18; clone_size: once; d_call: TRBD1; cdr3_nt: TGTGCCAGCTCACCCCGGACAGGGGATCGTGCAGATACGCAGTATTTT; cdr3_aa: CASSPRTGDRADTQYF
j_call: TRBJ1-1; v_call: TRBV7-3; clone_size: once; d_call: .; cdr3_nt: TGTGCCAGCAGCTTAGCAGGGGCGGTCGGGGTCAACACTGAAGCTTTCTTT; cdr3_aa: CASSLAGAVGVNTEAFF
j_call: TRBJ2-1; v_call: TRBV4-1; clone_size: .; d_call: .; cdr3_nt: TGCGCCAGCAGCCAAGGGCCGTGGGGAGGGGGTCCCTACAATGAGCAGTTCTTC; cdr3_aa: CASSQGPWGGGPYNEQFF
j_call: TRBJ1-1; v_call: TRBV7-3; clone_size: .; d_call: .; cdr3_nt: TGTGCCAGCAGCTCTCTAGTGAACACTGAAGCTTTCTTT; cdr3_aa: CASSSLVNTEAFF
j_call: TRBJ2-1; v_call: TRBV9; clone_size: .; d_call: TRBD1; cdr3_nt: TGTGCCAGCAGCGTAGTTCGGGGGGACAGGGGCGAGCAGTTCTTC; cdr3_aa: CASSVVRGDRGEQFF
j_call: TRBJ1-2; v_call: TRBV5-1; clone_size: .; d_call: .; cdr3_nt: TGCGCCAGCAGCTTGGTTTCGGGCCCCCTTGAAGGCTACACCTTC; cdr3_aa: CASSLVSGPLEGYTF
j_call: TRBJ1-6; v_call: TRBV7-2; clone_size: once; d_call: .; cdr3_nt: TGTGCCAGCAGCTTAGCGGGAGACGGAAACTATAATTCACCCCTCCACTTT; cdr3_aa: CASSLAGDGNYNSPLHF
j_call: TRBJ1-3; v_call: TRBV6-5; clone_size: .; d_call: .; cdr3_nt: TGTGCCAGCAGTTACGGGGGGGGGCTAGGTGGAAACACCATATATTTT; cdr3_aa: CASSYGGGLGGNTIYF
j_call: TRBJ2-3; v_call: TRBV2; clone_size: .; d_call: .; cdr3_nt: TGTGCCAGCGTGCTCTATATGGTGACAGATACGCAGTATTTT; cdr3_aa: CASVLYMVTDTQYF
j_call: TRBJ2-3; v_call: TRBV11-3; clone_size: .; d_call: TRBD1; cdr3_nt: TGTGCCAGCAGCTTAAGGACAGGGAGCACAGATACGCAGTATTTT; cdr3_aa: CASSLRTGSTDTQYF
j_call: TRBJ1-1; v_call: TRBV2; clone_size: .; d_call: .; cdr3_nt: TGTGCCAGCAGTAATATAGGGGTGGCGAACACTGAAGCTTTCTTT; cdr3_aa: CASSNIGVANTEAFF
j_call: TRBJ1-1; v_call: TRBV9; clone_size: once; d_call: .; cdr3_nt: TGTGCCAGCAGCCTGTGGGAGAACACTGAAGCTTTCTTT; cdr3_aa: CASSLWENTEAFF
j_call: TRBJ2-5; v_call: TRBV27; clone_size: .; d_call: .; cdr3_nt: TGTGCCAGCAGTTTAGTTCTAGGCGCCCAAGAGACCCAGTACTTC; cdr3_aa: CASSLVLGAQETQYF
j_call: TRBJ1-5; v_call: TRBV5-8; clone_size: .; d_call: TRBD1; cdr3_nt: TGTGCCAGCAGCTTGTACAGGGGGCAAGGTAATCAGCCCCAGCATTTT; cdr3_aa: CASSLYRGQGNQPQHF